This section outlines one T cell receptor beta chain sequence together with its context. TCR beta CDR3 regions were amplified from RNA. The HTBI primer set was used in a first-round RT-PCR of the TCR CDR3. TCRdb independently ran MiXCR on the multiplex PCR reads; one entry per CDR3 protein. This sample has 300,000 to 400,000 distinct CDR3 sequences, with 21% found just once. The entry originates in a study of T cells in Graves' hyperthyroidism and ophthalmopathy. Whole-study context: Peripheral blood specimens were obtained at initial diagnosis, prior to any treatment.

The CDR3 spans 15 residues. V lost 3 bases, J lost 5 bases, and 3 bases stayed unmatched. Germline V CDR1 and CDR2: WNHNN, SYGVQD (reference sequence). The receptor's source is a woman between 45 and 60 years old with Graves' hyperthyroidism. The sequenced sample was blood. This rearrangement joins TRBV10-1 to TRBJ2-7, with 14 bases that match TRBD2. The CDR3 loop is CASSEGLAGGNEQYF. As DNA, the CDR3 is TGCGCCAGCAGTGAAGGACTAGCGGGAGGCAACGAGCAGTACTTC.